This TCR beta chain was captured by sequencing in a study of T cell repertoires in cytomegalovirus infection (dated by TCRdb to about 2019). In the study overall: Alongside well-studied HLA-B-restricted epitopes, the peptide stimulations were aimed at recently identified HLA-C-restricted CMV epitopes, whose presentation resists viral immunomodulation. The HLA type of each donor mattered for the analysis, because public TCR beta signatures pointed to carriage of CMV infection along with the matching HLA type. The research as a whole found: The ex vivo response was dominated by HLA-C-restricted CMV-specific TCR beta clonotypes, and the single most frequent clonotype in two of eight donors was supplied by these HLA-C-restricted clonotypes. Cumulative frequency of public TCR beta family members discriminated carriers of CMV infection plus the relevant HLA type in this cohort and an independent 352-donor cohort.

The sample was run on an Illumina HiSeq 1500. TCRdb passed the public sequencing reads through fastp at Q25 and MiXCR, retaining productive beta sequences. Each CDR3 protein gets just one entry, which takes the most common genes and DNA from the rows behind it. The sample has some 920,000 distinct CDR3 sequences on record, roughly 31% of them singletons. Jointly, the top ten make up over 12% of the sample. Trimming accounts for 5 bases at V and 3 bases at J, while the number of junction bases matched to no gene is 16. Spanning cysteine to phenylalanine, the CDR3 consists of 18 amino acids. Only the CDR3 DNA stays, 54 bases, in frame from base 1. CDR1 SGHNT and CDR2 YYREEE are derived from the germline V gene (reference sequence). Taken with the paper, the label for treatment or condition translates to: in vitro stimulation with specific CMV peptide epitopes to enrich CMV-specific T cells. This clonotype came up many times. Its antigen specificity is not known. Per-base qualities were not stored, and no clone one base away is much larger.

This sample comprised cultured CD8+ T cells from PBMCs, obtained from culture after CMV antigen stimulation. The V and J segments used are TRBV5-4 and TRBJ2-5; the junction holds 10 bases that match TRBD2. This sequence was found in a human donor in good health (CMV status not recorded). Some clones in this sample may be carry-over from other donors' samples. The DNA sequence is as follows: TGTGCCAGCAGTTTTGCTACTAGCGGGGCGATTTCGAAAGAGACCCAGTACTTC. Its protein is CASSFATSGAISKETQYF.